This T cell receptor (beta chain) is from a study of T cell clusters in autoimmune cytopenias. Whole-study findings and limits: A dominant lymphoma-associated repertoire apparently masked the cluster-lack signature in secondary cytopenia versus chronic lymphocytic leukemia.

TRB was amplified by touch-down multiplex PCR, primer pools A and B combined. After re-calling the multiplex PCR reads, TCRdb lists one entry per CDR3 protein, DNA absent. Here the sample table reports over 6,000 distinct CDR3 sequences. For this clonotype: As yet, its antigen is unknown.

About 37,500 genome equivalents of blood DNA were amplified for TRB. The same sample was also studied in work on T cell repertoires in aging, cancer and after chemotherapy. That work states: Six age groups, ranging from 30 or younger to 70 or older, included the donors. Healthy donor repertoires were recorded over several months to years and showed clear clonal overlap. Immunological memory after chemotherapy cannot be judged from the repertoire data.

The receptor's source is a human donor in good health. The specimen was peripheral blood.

The CDR3 loop is CASSLDVRDGLETQYF. The chain uses TRBV11-2 and TRBJ2-5; TCRdb's assignment of TRBD1 cannot be checked, as there is no DNA. Per germline, CDR1 SGHAT and CDR2 FQNNGV. The CDR3 covers 16 residues.